These 25 T cell receptor beta chains originate from one sample sequenced in a study of blood T cell repertoires in COVID-19. Generated by immunoSEQ multiplex PCR, the TCRdb table keeps only in-frame clones and is missing some. The sample lists about 80,000 clones; over 75% were seen once. Input material: peripheral blood. The receptors stem from a man aged 50 to 59 with COVID-19, enrolled during active disease.

As DNA, the CDR3 is TGTGCCAGCAGTCCTCGCAGGGGGCAAAGCAATCAGCCCCAGCATTTT. It yields the protein CASSPRRGQSNQPQHF. The V gene is TRBV2, the J gene TRBJ1-5; 8 bases agree with TRBD1. The germline gives CDR1 SNHLY, CDR2 FYNNEI. Trimming at V came to 5 bases and at J to 1 base, leaving 7 bases not matched to a gene. The length of the CDR3 is 16 residues.

This sequence joins TRBV11-3 and TRBJ2-2; D is undetermined. This CDR3 is 14 amino acids long. Trimming pared 1 base from V and 7 bases from J, leaving 10 bases between. Germline lookup yields CDR1 SGHNT and CDR2 YENEEA. The CDR3 protein is CASSLGGFVGELFF. The CDR3 DNA follows: TGTGCCAGCAGCTTAGGAGGATTTGTCGGGGAGCTGTTTTTT.

The chain uses TRBV7-3 and TRBJ1-5; D may be TRBD1 (6 bases). The germline gives CDR1 SGHTA, CDR2 FQGTGA. CDR3 size: 13 residues. V lost 1 base and J 5 bases, leaving 6 bases between the germline ends. CDR3 sequence (DNA): TGTGCCAGCAGCTTAAAGGGGGATCAGCCCCAGCATTTT. Its protein product is CASSLKGDQPQHF.

The chain combines TRBV27 with TRBJ2-3; D possibly corresponds to TRBD2 (6 bases). CDR3 size: 14 residues. Per the germline V gene, CDR1 is MNHEY and CDR2 is SMNVEV (reference sequence). Trimming cost V 6 bases and J 2 bases, with 12 bases left between them. CDR3 sequence (DNA): TGTGCCAGCAGATTAGCGGCGAACACAGATACGCAGTATTTT. This encodes CASRLAANTDTQYF.

CDR3 sequence: CASSSRDNYEQYF. The CDR3 nucleotides are TGTGCCAGTAGTTCCCGGGACAACTACGAGCAGTACTTC. The rearrangement links TRBV19 to TRBJ2-7, with D perhaps TRBD1 (6 bases). The CDR3 has 13 amino acids. V was pared by 5 bases and J by 3 bases, with 11 bases between. Germline V gene sequence: CDR1 LNHDA, CDR2 SQIVND (reference sequence).

The chain couples TRBV19 to TRBJ2-1; possible D gene TRBD1, 5 bases. CDR3 length equals 15 residues. Trimming removed 4 bases from V and 0 bases from J, with 10 bases in between. Germline CDR1 is LNHDA and CDR2 is SQIVND (reference sequence). In DNA, the CDR3 is TGTGCCAGTAGTAAGGGGTCTAGCTCCTACAATGAGCAGTTCTTC. Translation: CASSKGSSSYNEQFF. Using reference TRBV19 and TRBJ2-1 for the parts outside the CDR3, the full variable domain is DGGITQSPKYLFRKEGQNVTLSCEQNLNHDAMYWYRQDPGQGLRLIYYSQIVNDFQKGDIAEGYSVSREKKESFPLTVTSAQKNPTAFYLCASSKGSSSYNEQFFGPGTRLTVL.

The chain uses TRBV12-3 or TRBV12-4 and TRBJ2-7; 7 bases map to TRBD2. V dropped 3 bases and J dropped 5; count of bases not matched to a gene: 4. The CDR3 contains 13 residues. The DNA of the CDR3 is TGTGCCAGCAGTTTCTCGGGAGGCAACGAGCAGTACTTC. It is translated as CASSFSGGNEQYF.

This clone came up a few times. The chain joins TRBV27 to TRBJ2-6, with 11 bases identical to TRBD2. Germline V gives CDR1 MNHEY, CDR2 SMNVEV (reference sequence). V was pared by 10 bases and J by 0 bases, with 11 bases of the junction left unmatched. The CDR3 runs to 18 residues. In DNA form, the CDR3 reads TGTGCCATCTCCACCGGGACTAGCGGTTTCTCTGGGGCCAACGTCCTGACTTTC. Protein sequence: CAISTGTSGFSGANVLTF.

This chain links TRBV7-9 with TRBJ2-2, with TRBD1 matching 9 bases. The V gene's germline CDR1 is SEHNR and CDR2 FQNEAQ (reference sequence). The CDR3 has 16 residues. The junction had 9 bases not matched to a gene; V was cut back by 5 bases and J by 5 bases. CDR3 sequence (DNA): TGTGCCAGCAGCCCCGAGACAGGGGGATTTACCGGGGAGCTGTTTTTT. This codes for CASSPETGGFTGELFF.

The rearrangement joins TRBV10-3 to TRBJ2-7; 8 nucleotides match TRBD1. The J segment lost 0 bases and the V segment lost 6 bases, leaving 13 bases of the junction unmatched. Germline lookup yields CDR1 ENHRY and CDR2 SYGVKD. The CDR3 totals 17 residues. The CDR3 loop reads CAIRYPGDRRSSYEQYF. In nucleotides, the CDR3 is TGTGCCATCAGATACCCAGGGGACAGGCGAAGCTCCTACGAGCAGTACTTC.

The chain has TRBV19 and TRBJ1-2; D may be TRBD1 (5 bases). CDR1 is LNHDA, CDR2 SQIVND, per germline (reference sequence). Deletions cut 5 bases from V and 0 bases from J, with 13 bases between. This CDR3 has 15 amino acids. The CDR3 loop is CASSAWTKSNYGYTF. The CDR3 nucleotides are TGTGCCAGTAGTGCCTGGACAAAATCTAACTATGGCTACACCTTC.

The chain uses TRBV7-9 and TRBJ2-3; a weak D match, TRBD2 (6 bases). The CDR3 runs to 19 residues. Trimming left V 3 bases short and J 0 bases short, with 22 bases between. Per the germline V gene, CDR1 is SEHNR and CDR2 is FQNEAQ (reference sequence). The CDR3 DNA sequence: TGTGCCAGCAGCTTTCCTCTGGCTAGCGTCTCTCCTAGCACAGATACGCAGTATTTT. Protein product: CASSFPLASVSPSTDTQYF.

This clone showed up just a few times. The chain links TRBV29-1 to TRBJ2-3; 7 nucleotides agree with TRBD1. Trimming at V came to 6 bases and at J to 3 bases, leaving 9 bases not matched to a gene. CDR1 and CDR2 (germline): SQVTM, ANQGSEA. This CDR3 region has 14 residues. CDR3 region: CSVSTGTRTDTQYF. Here the CDR3 DNA reads TGCAGCGTATCGACAGGGACAAGAACAGATACGCAGTATTTT.

Details on this clone: The DNA is omitted, as the CDR3 cannot be located on it reliably, and the CDR3 follows TCRdb's listing. The chain combines TRBV21-1 with TRBJ2-1; TRBD2 is taken as the D call from the table, unchecked against the DNA. TRBV21-1 is termed a pseudogene. The CDR3 numbers 19 amino acids, ends counted. CDR3 in amino acids: CASSNIFWRANVSYNEQFF.

The chain couples TRBV11-2 to TRBJ2-5; 9 bases line up with TRBD2. This CDR3 spans 15 amino acids. Germline V gene lookup returns CDR1 SGHAT and CDR2 FQNNGV. V lost 0 bases and J lost 5; bases outside the gene matches: 4. CDR3 DNA: TGTGCCAGCAGCTTAGATAGCGGGAGTGGGGAGACCCAGTACTTC. Its translation is CASSLDSGSGETQYF.

V and J are TRBV5-4 and TRBJ1-2; 8 nucleotides line up with TRBD1. CDR3 size: 15 residues. Germline trimming cut 4 bases from V and 4 bases from J; bases unmatched to any gene: 9. The germline CDR1 and CDR2 sequences are SGHNT and YYREEE (reference sequence). In nucleotides, the CDR3 is TGTGCCAGCAGCCCCCGACAGGGGTCGAGCTATGGCTACACCTTC. Translated: CASSPRQGSSYGYTF.

The chain has TRBV15 and TRBJ2-3; TRBD2 is a possible D gene (5 bases). In germline, CDR1 is LNHNV, CDR2 YYDKDF (reference sequence). This CDR3 is built from 13 residues. The V end was cut by 8 bases, the J end by 2 bases, with 11 bases between. The CDR3 loop reads CATEGGFTDTQYF. The DNA for the CDR3 is TGTGCCACCGAGGGCGGCTTCACAGATACGCAGTATTTT. Drawing the rest from reference TRBV15 and TRBJ2-3, the complete variable domain is DAMVIQNPRYQVTQFGKPVTLSCSQTLNHNVMYWYQQKSSQAPKLLFHYYDKDFNNEADTPDNFQSRRPNTSFCFLDIRSPGLGDTAMYLCATEGGFTDTQYFGPGTRLTVL.

The chain couples TRBV9 to TRBJ2-7; 9 positions match TRBD2. The CDR3 has 15 amino acids. Per germline, CDR1 SGDLS and CDR2 YYNGEE. V lost 4 bases, J lost 4 bases, and 9 bases stayed unmatched. The CDR3 nucleotides are TGTGCCAGCAGCCCCTATAGCGGGAGAGGATACGAGCAGTACTTC. Translating it yields CASSPYSGRGYEQYF.

V gene TRBV10-2 combines with J gene TRBJ2-4, with 9 nucleotides matching TRBD1. V shed 11 bases and J 8 bases; nucleotides not matched to a gene: 10. This CDR3 has 13 residues. Looked up from germline, CDR1 is WSHSY and CDR2 is SAAADI. Here the CDR3 DNA reads TGCGCCGGCACGCGACAGGGGGGTGACATTCAGTACTTC. Protein: CAGTRQGGDIQYF.

The chain combines TRBV16 with TRBJ1-3, with a possible D match to TRBD1 (5 bases). Germline CDR1 KGHSY, CDR2 FQNENV. With 2 bases removed from V and 4 bases from J, the gap between germline ends came to 9 bases. The CDR3 is 14 residues long. CDR3: CASSQGQGGNTIYF. The CDR3 coding sequence is TGTGCCAGCAGCCAAGGCCAGGGCGGAAACACCATATATTTT.

CDR3 residues: CASSRQTGGLGGELFF. The CDR3 coding sequence is TGTGCCAGCAGCCGTCAAACAGGGGGGTTAGGCGGGGAGCTGTTTTTT. The V and J genes are TRBV7-8 and TRBJ2-2; TRBD1 matches 8 bases. This CDR3 spans 16 amino acids. Unmatched junction bases numbered 12, after V lost 5 bases and J lost 7 bases. Germline V CDR1 and CDR2: SGHVS, FQNEAQ.

The J gene is TRBJ1-3, the V gene TRBV6-5; no clear D. The CDR3 runs to 16 residues. Germline V gene lookup returns CDR1 MNHEY and CDR2 SVGAGI. V was shortened by 0 bases and J by 0 bases, with 9 bases between the two germline ends. CDR3 sequence reads: CASSYSGRISGNTIYF. As DNA, the CDR3 is TGTGCCAGCAGTTACTCCGGCAGGATCTCTGGAAACACCATATATTTT.

The V gene is TRBV21-1, the J gene TRBJ1-1; whether TRBD1, the table's D call, matches the DNA was not checked. TRBV21-1 is deemed a pseudogene. The CDR3 extends over 14 amino acids. The CDR3 coding sequence is TGTGCCAGCAGCAAAACAGGGAAGAACACTGAAGCTTTCTTT. Amino acids: CASSKTGKNTEAFF.

CDR3 sequence: CASSLTPGQMNEKLFF. DNA of the CDR3: TGCGCCAGCAGCCTGACCCCGGGACAGATGAATGAAAAACTGTTTTTT. The V gene is TRBV5-1, the J gene TRBJ1-4, with TRBD1 matching over 7 bases. The length of the CDR3 is 16 residues. J gave up 5 bases and V 4 bases, and 11 bases lay outside the gene matches. The V gene's germline CDR1 is SGHRS and CDR2 YFSETQ.

The gene calls are TRBV6-6 and TRBJ2-4; 10 nucleotides match TRBD2. This CDR3 contains 15 residues. J gave up 3 bases and V 5 bases, and 4 bases lay outside the gene matches. Germline assignment: CDR1 MNHNY and CDR2 SVGAGI (reference sequence). This chain's CDR3 is CASSPSGRSKNIQYF. Here the CDR3 DNA reads TGTGCCAGCAGTCCTAGCGGGAGAAGCAAAAACATTCAGTACTTC.